The 25 T cell receptor beta chains below were found in one sample sequenced in a study of OX40 agonist ivuxolimab in advanced cancers. The assay was immunoSEQ multiplex PCR, and TCRdb's table has in-frame clones only and misses some. The sample lists 50,000 to 70,000 clones; more than 75% were seen once. Material: CD4+ or CD8+ T cells sorted from blood, obtained in a trial of the OX40 agonist ivuxolimab. Every receptor here comes from an adult with an advanced solid tumor such as melanoma, head and neck, liver or kidney cancer.

V usage is TRBV28 and J usage is TRBJ1-1, with TRBD1 matching 7 bases. The CDR3 spans 12 residues. The germline CDR1 and CDR2 sequences are MDHEN and SYDVKM. After removal of 8 bases from V and 2 bases from J, the junction contained 2 bases not matched to a gene. CDR3 coding DNA: TGTGCCAGCTGGGACAGCAACACTGAAGCTTTCTTT. Encoded protein: CASWDSNTEAFF.

This clone was detected once. This chain uses TRBV5-1 with TRBJ2-5; D not certain. V gave up 3 bases and J gave up 1 base, with 7 bases separating them. This CDR3 has 13 residues. The germline V gene encodes CDR1 SGHRS and CDR2 YFSETQ. The CDR3 loop reads CASSSGPQETQYF. The CDR3 DNA reads as TGCGCCAGCAGCTCGGGCCCCCAAGAGACCCAGTACTTC.

The J gene is TRBJ1-2, the V gene TRBV5-1, with 8 bases aligning to TRBD1. This CDR3 is built from 13 residues. V dropped 5 bases and J dropped 4; count of bases not matched to a gene: 4. From germline, CDR1 is SGHRS and CDR2 YFSETQ. CDR3 sequence reads: CASSSDRGYGYTF. The CDR3 DNA reads as TGCGCCAGCAGTTCAGACAGGGGCTATGGCTACACCTTC.

The chain combines TRBV2 with TRBJ2-1; the match to TRBD2 covers 15 bases. The junction had 15 bases not matched to a gene; V was cut back by 4 bases and J by 8 bases. CDR3 size: 19 residues. The germline CDR1 and CDR2 sequences are SNHLY and FYNNEI. The CDR3: CASSGGMTGTSGGNHEQFF. CDR3 nucleotides: TGTGCCAGCAGTGGGGGAATGACCGGGACTAGCGGGGGGAACCATGAGCAGTTCTTC.

This chain joins TRBV7-2 and TRBJ1-2; TRBD1 aligns across 9 bases. The V segment lost 5 bases and the J segment 2 bases; nucleotides outside the gene matches: 6. This CDR3 has 15 amino acids. Per germline, CDR1 SGHTA and CDR2 FQGNSA. Here the CDR3 DNA reads TGTGCCAGCAGCAGCTACAGGGGGCGCAACTATGGCTACACCTTC. Protein product: CASSSYRGRNYGYTF.

The CDR3 is CASSMERYYGYTF. The CDR3 DNA reads as TGTGCCAGCAGTATGGAGAGATACTATGGCTACACCTTC. The chain uses TRBV28 and TRBJ1-2; D is ambiguous. Per the germline V gene, CDR1 is MDHEN and CDR2 is SYDVKM. Trimming took off 5 bases at V and 3 bases at J, with 10 bases between the two ends. CDR3 length equals 13 residues.

DNA of the CDR3: TGTGCCAGCAGCTCGAGAGCCCGGCCAGATACGCAGTATTTT. This encodes CASSSRARPDTQYF. The gene calls are TRBV7-7 and TRBJ2-3, with unresolved D. This CDR3 has 14 residues. Trimming took 4 bases from V and 4 from J, leaving 12 bases between them. Germline-derived CDR1 and CDR2 are SSHAT and FNYEAQ (reference sequence). Full variable domain (remainder filled in from reference TRBV7-7 and TRBJ2-3): GAGVSQSPRYKVTKRGQDVTLRCDPISSHATLYWYQQALGQGPEFLTYFNYEAQPDKSGLPSDRFSAERPEGSISTLTIQRTEQRDSAMYRCASSSRARPDTQYFGPGTRLTVL.

This rearrangement joins TRBV2 to TRBJ1-2, with D possibly being TRBD1 (5 bases). Trimming left V 8 bases short and J 4 bases short, with 11 bases between. The CDR3 covers 12 residues. CDR1 is SNHLY and CDR2 is FYNNEI in the germline V gene. CDR3: CASGRASYGYTF. In DNA form, the CDR3 reads TGTGCCAGCGGCAGGGCCTCCTATGGCTACACCTTC.

The chain uses TRBV18 and TRBJ1-4; D uncertain. Between the trimmed V and J ends, which lost 3 bases and 6 bases, there was a span of 11 bases. Per germline, CDR1 KGHSH and CDR2 LQKENI. CDR3 length: 14 amino acids. CDR3 loop: CASSPLGHYEKLFF. The CDR3 region has the DNA TGTGCCAGCTCACCGCTGGGTCACTATGAAAAACTGTTTTTT. The full variable domain, in which reference TRBV18 and TRBJ1-4 provide the parts outside the CDR3, is NAGVMQNPRHLVRRRGQEARLRCSPMKGHSHVYWYRQLPEEGLKFMVYLQKENIIDESGMPKERFSAEFPKEGPSILRIQQVVRGDSAAYFCASSPLGHYEKLFFGSGTQLSVL.

The CDR3: CASSFNKGAQETQYF. The CDR3 nucleotides are TGTGCCAGCAGCTTTAATAAGGGGGCCCAAGAGACCCAGTACTTC. The chain combines TRBV7-2 with TRBJ2-5, with TRBD1 matching 7 bases. The junction had 5 bases not matched to a gene; V was cut back by 3 bases and J by 1 base. Germline V gene data show CDR1 as SGHTA and CDR2 as FQGNSA. The CDR3 is 15 amino acids.

The rearrangement links TRBV28 to TRBJ2-7; 9 nucleotides align to TRBD1. Germline loops: CDR1 MDHEN, CDR2 SYDVKM. V lost 4 bases to trimming and J lost 2 bases; unmatched junction nucleotides: 6. The CDR3 has 15 amino acids. CDR3 nucleotides: TGTGCCAGCAGTTCGACCGGGACAGGGACCTACGAGCAGTACTTC. The encoded protein is CASSSTGTGTYEQYF.

The gene calls are TRBV7-2 and TRBJ2-1, with no clear D. Germline CDR1 reads SGHTA; CDR2 reads FQGNSA. This CDR3 contains 16 residues. The germline V and J ends were trimmed by 1 base and 1 base, with 11 bases remaining between them. The DNA of the CDR3 is TGTGCCAGCAGCTTAGGACCATCCGGATCCTACAATGAGCAGTTCTTC. Translation gives CASSLGPSGSYNEQFF.

This clone was seen only a few times. The same CDR3 arises from other DNA sequences in this sample as well. The chain is built from TRBV7-7 and TRBJ2-5; D uncertain. There are 13 residues in the CDR3. Germline assignment: CDR1 SSHAT and CDR2 FNYEAQ (reference sequence). The V end was cut by 1 base, the J end by 5 bases, with 8 bases between. CDR3 in amino acids: CASSLGVRETQYF. The CDR3 DNA reads TGTGCCAGCAGCTTAGGGGTCCGGGAGACCCAGTACTTC.

The chain uses TRBV2 and TRBJ2-7; 9 bases match TRBD1. Losses at the gene ends were 6 bases for V and 12 bases for J; bases not matched to a gene: 9. Germline CDR1 reads SNHLY; CDR2 reads FYNNEI. This CDR3 contains 12 residues. The DNA of the CDR3 is TGTGCCAGCAGGGAAAGAACAGGGGGCCTGTACTTC. Translation: CASRERTGGLYF.

This clone was observed a few times. The rearrangement links TRBV29-1 to TRBJ1-6; possible D gene TRBD1, 5 bases. Germline CDR1 is SQVTM and CDR2 is ANQGSEA. The CDR3 has 13 amino acids. V gave up 5 bases and J gave up 4 bases, with 9 bases separating them. The CDR3 spells CSVSRGYNSPLHF. The CDR3 bases are TGCAGCGTTTCTAGGGGATATAATTCACCCCTCCACTTT.

This sequence joins TRBV18 and TRBJ2-3; D is unclear. Germline CDR1 reads KGHSH; CDR2 reads LQKENI. The CDR3 has 13 amino acids. V was cut by 0 bases and J by 5 bases, with 6 bases left in between. For the CDR3, the DNA is TGTGCCAGCTCACCACCCTTTCTAGATACGCAGTATTTT. Its translation is CASSPPFLDTQYF.

The V call is TRBV6-1, the J call TRBJ1-2; perhaps TRBD1 as D (6 bases). The CDR3 is 14 residues long. The germline CDR1 and CDR2 sequences are MNHNS and SASEGT. V gave up 1 base and J gave up 7 bases, with 13 bases separating them. The CDR3 DNA follows: TGTGCCAGCAGTGAAGGGACCGGACAGAGTGGCTACACCTTC. It encodes CASSEGTGQSGYTF.

The chain employs TRBV10-2 and TRBJ2-2; D not certain. The CDR3 loop spans 14 amino acids. Germline CDR1 and CDR2: WSHSY and SAAADI. Trimming removed 7 bases from V and 4 bases from J, with 13 bases in between. The CDR3 region has the DNA TGCGCCAGCACCTGGTCCCCTTTCACCGGGGAGCTGTTTTTT. It encodes CASTWSPFTGELFF.

This rearrangement joins TRBV7-9 to TRBJ1-1; D is unclear. The ends were cut back, 1 base at V and 1 base at J, with 7 bases in the middle. The germline V gene has CDR1 SEHNR and CDR2 FQNEAQ (reference sequence). The CDR3 spans 14 residues. This chain's CDR3 is CASSLGIGNTEAFF. As DNA, the CDR3 is TGTGCCAGCAGCTTAGGGATCGGGAACACTGAAGCTTTCTTT.

The CDR3: CASSWRTGDYGYTF. The DNA for the CDR3 is TGTGCCAGCAGCTGGCGGACAGGGGACTATGGCTACACCTTC. This chain uses TRBV11-2 with TRBJ1-2; 9 bases are a match to TRBD1. Germline V gives CDR1 SGHAT, CDR2 FQNNGV. The trim removed 4 bases at V and 3 bases at J, leaving 3 bases unmatched. This CDR3 comprises 14 residues.

The CDR3 nucleotides are TGTGCCAGCGGGAGGACAGGTTCAGATACGCAGTATTTT. Amino acid sequence: CASGRTGSDTQYF. The rearrangement joins TRBV6-1 to TRBJ2-3; D is perhaps TRBD1 (7 bases). This CDR3 comprises 13 residues. V was pared by 8 bases and J by 4 bases, with 13 bases between. Germline V gene lookup returns CDR1 MNHNS and CDR2 SASEGT.

This CDR3 is CASSQAGRGAYNEQFF. The CDR3 region has the DNA TGCGCCAGCAGCCAAGCCGGCAGGGGCGCCTACAATGAGCAGTTCTTC. The rearrangement uses TRBV4-1 and TRBJ2-1; a weak D match, TRBD1 (6 bases). The germline CDR1 and CDR2 sequences are MGHRA and YSYEKL. The CDR3 contains 16 residues. Trimming pared 1 base from V and 2 bases from J, leaving 12 bases between.

V usage is TRBV7-6 and J usage is TRBJ1-1; 7 bases line up with TRBD1. The ends lost 4 bases at V and 4 bases at J; junction bases unmatched: 9. CDR3 length: 15 residues. The germline gives CDR1 SGHVS, CDR2 FNYEAQ. The CDR3 reads CASSSRRGYGTEAFF. CDR3 DNA: TGTGCCAGCAGCTCTCGCAGGGGGTATGGCACTGAAGCTTTCTTT. Based on the CDR3 plus reference TRBV7-6 and TRBJ1-1, the full variable domain is GAGVSQSPRYKVTKRGQDVALRCDPISGHVSLYWYRQALGQGPEFLTYFNYEAQQDKSGLPNDRFSAERPEGSISTLTIQRTEQRDSAMYRCASSSRRGYGTEAFFGQGTRLTVV.

This clone was counted only a few times. V is TRBV30 and J is TRBJ2-1, with 15 positions matching TRBD2. There are 18 residues in the CDR3. In germline, CDR1 is GTSNPN, CDR2 SVGIG (reference sequence). V gave up 8 bases and J gave up 1 base; unmatched junction bases: 12. As DNA, the CDR3 is TGTGCCCGCCGAACCGGACTAGCGGGGGGGCCGTCCTACAATGAGCAGTTCTTC. Protein sequence: CARRTGLAGGPSYNEQFF.

J is TRBJ2-5 and V is TRBV9; 13 positions match TRBD2. CDR1 is SGDLS, CDR2 YYNGEE, per germline. The V segment lost 3 bases and the J segment 5 bases; nucleotides outside the gene matches: 4. This CDR3 spans 15 amino acids. CDR3 residues: CASSARLAGGETQYF. DNA for the CDR3: TGTGCCAGCAGCGCGCGACTAGCGGGAGGTGAGACCCAGTACTTC.